The next 19 T cell receptor beta chains were all read from a single sample in a study of regulatory T cells in long-lasting Graves disease. The time point is: newly diagnosed GD, antithyroid drugs for less than 3 months. Following extraction of RNA from PBMCs, that RNA was used to make the TCR library. CDR3 regions were amplified by Arm-PCR using iRepertoire HTBI primers to build TCR beta libraries. TCRdb analysed the multiplex PCR reads with MiXCR anew, one entry per CDR3 protein. The table has 540,000 or so distinct CDR3 sequences, roughly 13% seen once; the top ten hold over 7.5%. The data were also submitted as part of a second study, on T cells in Graves' hyperthyroidism and ophthalmopathy.

The sequences come from peripheral blood mononuclear cells (PBMCs), collected at new diagnosis, from a patient treated with antithyroid drugs. The receptor set was obtained from a man aged 25-45 years with Graves disease.

About this clonotype itself: This sequence is one base from a far larger clone and is likely a read error. V and J are TRBV28 and TRBJ2-2, with 8 bases matching TRBD2. This CDR3 has 15 residues. Trimming took 7 bases from V and 3 from J; bases not matched to a gene: 7. The V gene's germline CDR1 is MDHEN and CDR2 SYDVKM. The CDR3 nucleotides read TGTGCCAGCACCGGCTCGCGGGGGGACACCGGGGAGCTGTTTTTT. Residues: CASTGSRGDTGELFF.

This clonotype occurred a few times. Just one base apart from a much larger clone, this may be a read error. DNA of the CDR3: TGCGCCAGCAGTGAGGGCGTAACCGGGGGGCTGTTTTTT. It codes for CASSEGVTGGLFF. The gene calls are TRBV5-1 and TRBJ2-2, with D tentatively TRBD2 (6 bases). This CDR3 is built from 13 residues. Looked up from germline, CDR1 is SGHRS and CDR2 is YFSETQ.

This clonotype was seen at least ten times. The gene calls are TRBV10-3 and TRBJ1-5; TRBD1 matches 9 bases. Losses at the gene ends were 3 bases for V and 1 base for J; bases not matched to a gene: 7. CDR3 length: 17 residues. Germline V gene data show CDR1 as ENHRY and CDR2 as SYGVKD. Here the CDR3 DNA reads TGTGCCATCAGTGAAAGGAGGGGACAGGGAAGCAATCAGCCCCAGCATTTT. Translating it yields CAISERRGQGSNQPQHF.

This clonotype was counted many times. This rearrangement joins TRBV27 to TRBJ1-6; D gene uncertain. Germline assignment: CDR1 MNHEY and CDR2 SMNVEV (reference sequence). The V end was cut by 0 bases, the J end by 9 bases, with 6 bases between. The CDR3 is 13 residues long. The CDR3 protein is CASSLSPGSPLHF. CDR3 bases: TGTGCCAGCAGTTTATCGCCCGGTTCACCCCTCCACTTT.

This clonotype appeared many times. The rearrangement joins TRBV19 to TRBJ2-1; the D gene is possibly TRBD2 (6 bases). The ends were cut back, 10 bases at V and 10 bases at J, with 26 bases in the middle. Germline CDR1 and CDR2: LNHDA and SQIVND (reference sequence). The CDR3 length is 15 residues. CDR3: CATQLGGGPGSEQFF. The DNA for the CDR3 is TGTGCCACCCAGTTGGGAGGAGGGCCGGGAAGCGAGCAGTTCTTC. The variable domain in full, with the rest retrieved from reference TRBV19 and TRBJ2-1, is DGGITQSPKYLFRKEGQNVTLSCEQNLNHDAMYWYRQDPGQGLRLIYYSQIVNDFQKGDIAEGYSVSREKKESFPLTVTSAQKNPTAFYLCATQLGGGPGSEQFFGPGTRLTVL.

The V gene is TRBV19, the J gene TRBJ1-4; D remains ambiguous. CDR1 and CDR2 (germline): LNHDA, SQIVND (reference sequence). This CDR3 is 14 amino acids long. The V end lost 10 bases, the J end lost 8 bases, and 20 bases lay between the germline ends. This chain's CDR3 is CATRNRDWTEKLFF. In nucleotides, the CDR3 is TGTGCCACCCGGAACCGAGACTGGACCGAAAAACTGTTTTTT.

The chain employs TRBV3-1 and TRBJ2-2, with 11 nucleotides matching TRBD2. Per germline, CDR1 LGHDT and CDR2 YNNKEL (reference sequence). There are 19 residues in the CDR3. V was pared by 4 bases and J by 2 bases, with 12 bases of the junction left unmatched. The CDR3 DNA reads as TGTGCCAGCAGCCGATCATTAGTAGCGGGAGGGCCTAACACCGGGGAGCTGTTTTTT. Amino acid sequence: CASSRSLVAGGPNTGELFF.

Many counts were recorded for this clonotype. The chain uses TRBV25-1 and TRBJ2-5; D is perhaps TRBD2 (6 bases). CDR1 and CDR2 from the germline V gene are MGHDK and SYGVNS. The ends were cut back, 4 bases at V and 5 bases at J, with 8 bases in the middle. The CDR3 sequence is 12 residues long. The CDR3 is CASSVGGETQYF. In DNA form, the CDR3 reads TGTGCCAGCAGTGTTGGGGGGGAGACCCAGTACTTC.

This clonotype was found many times. The genes are TRBV7-9 and TRBJ2-5; maybe TRBD1 (6 bases). CDR3 length: 14 residues. The germline V and J ends were trimmed by 5 bases and 1 base, with 11 bases remaining between them. Germline V gene data show CDR1 as SEHNR and CDR2 as FQNEAQ (reference sequence). For the CDR3, the DNA is TGTGCCAGCAGCACTTCAGGGGTCCAAGAGACCCAGTACTTC. It encodes CASSTSGVQETQYF.

This clonotype showed up just a few times. Germline is not matched at one junction end, which may reflect a read error. This sequence joins TRBV24-1 and TRBJ2-1; D unclear. Germline V lookup: CDR1 KGHDR, CDR2 SFDVKD. The CDR3 is 13 residues long. The CDR3, as DNA: TGTGCCACCAGTGATTCCCCCGGGTCCCCCCGACTCTTC. Translation: CATSDSPGSPRLF.

This clonotype has a count of ten or more. V and J are TRBV20-1 and TRBJ2-1, with D hard to call. The CDR3 covers 14 residues. Trimming took off 3 bases at V and 0 bases at J, with 9 bases between the two ends. In germline, CDR1 is DFQATT, CDR2 SNEGSKA (reference sequence). CDR3 sequence: CSASKQSSYNEQFF. Here the CDR3 DNA reads TGCAGTGCTAGCAAACAGAGCTCCTACAATGAGCAGTTCTTC.

This clonotype was found many times. This chain joins TRBV7-6 and TRBJ2-1, with unresolved D. The V and J ends lost 1 base and 9 bases respectively, with 7 bases between them. The CDR3 loop spans 12 amino acids. CDR1 is SGHVS, CDR2 FNYEAQ, per germline. In DNA, the CDR3 is TGTGCCAGCAGCTTAGTCAGATCTGAGCAGTTCTTC. Translated: CASSLVRSEQFF.

Ten or more counts support this clonotype. V and J are TRBV27 and TRBJ2-7, with 7 bases fitting TRBD2. Germline CDR1 reads MNHEY; CDR2 reads SMNVEV (reference sequence). The CDR3 contains 15 residues. The junction had 7 bases not matched to a gene; V was cut back by 5 bases and J by 0 bases. The CDR3 protein is CASSPNLAVSYEQYF. CDR3 in DNA: TGTGCCAGCAGTCCCAATCTAGCGGTCTCCTACGAGCAGTACTTC.

This chain uses TRBV5-1 with TRBJ1-2; the match to TRBD1 covers 9 bases. The CDR3 spans 14 residues. The J segment lost 6 bases and the V segment lost 4 bases, leaving 7 bases of the junction unmatched. Germline-derived CDR1 and CDR2 are SGHRS and YFSETQ. CDR3 sequence (DNA): TGCGCCAGCAGCCGGGGGACAGGGAGTGATGGCTACACCTTC. This gives the protein CASSRGTGSDGYTF.

The table lists this clonotype with many counts. This sequence joins TRBV30 and TRBJ2-1; D tentatively reads TRBD1 or TRBD2 (5 bases each). The CDR3 loop spans 13 amino acids. V was pared by 7 bases and J by 4 bases, with 14 bases between. The V gene's germline CDR1 is GTSNPN and CDR2 SVGIG (reference sequence). CDR3 region: CAYPGTGYNEQFF. The CDR3 nucleotides are TGTGCCTACCCAGGGACGGGATACAATGAGCAGTTCTTC.

This clonotype was seen repeatedly, ten times or more. The chain combines TRBV5-1 with TRBJ2-3, with TRBD2 matching over 8 bases. CDR1 and CDR2 (germline): SGHRS, YFSETQ. This CDR3 has 15 amino acids. The ends lost 3 bases at V and 5 bases at J; junction bases unmatched: 8. The CDR3 DNA follows: TGCGCCAGCAGCTCGTCCGGGACTAGTGTAGATACGCAGTATTTT. Amino acids: CASSSSGTSVDTQYF.

This clonotype was seen only a few times. The J gene is TRBJ2-7, the V gene TRBV19; weak D call: TRBD1 (5 bases). Deletions cut 7 bases from V and 3 bases from J, with 10 bases between. CDR3 size: 12 residues. Germline V gene sequence: CDR1 LNHDA, CDR2 SQIVND (reference sequence). The CDR3 here is CASNPTGYEQYF. As DNA, the CDR3 is TGTGCCAGTAACCCAACAGGCTACGAGCAGTACTTC.

This clonotype was counted a few times. In nucleotides, the CDR3 is TGTGCCAGCACCCTCCGGACGCGGCGGGGTTCACCCCTCCACTTT. This translates into CASTLRTRRGSPLHF. The J gene is TRBJ1-6, the V gene TRBV27; D gene uncertain. Germline V gene sequence: CDR1 MNHEY, CDR2 SMNVEV (reference sequence). The CDR3 length is 15 residues. V was shortened by 7 bases and J by 9 bases, with 19 bases between the two germline ends.

This clonotype was seen many times. The chain links TRBV18 to TRBJ1-4, with D uncertain. The V end lost 4 bases, the J end lost 8 bases, and 11 bases lay between the germline ends. This CDR3 contains 13 residues. Germline V gives CDR1 KGHSH, CDR2 LQKENI. This chain's CDR3 is CASSRGQEEKLFF. DNA of the CDR3: TGTGCCAGCTCACGTGGCCAAGAGGAAAAACTGTTTTTT.